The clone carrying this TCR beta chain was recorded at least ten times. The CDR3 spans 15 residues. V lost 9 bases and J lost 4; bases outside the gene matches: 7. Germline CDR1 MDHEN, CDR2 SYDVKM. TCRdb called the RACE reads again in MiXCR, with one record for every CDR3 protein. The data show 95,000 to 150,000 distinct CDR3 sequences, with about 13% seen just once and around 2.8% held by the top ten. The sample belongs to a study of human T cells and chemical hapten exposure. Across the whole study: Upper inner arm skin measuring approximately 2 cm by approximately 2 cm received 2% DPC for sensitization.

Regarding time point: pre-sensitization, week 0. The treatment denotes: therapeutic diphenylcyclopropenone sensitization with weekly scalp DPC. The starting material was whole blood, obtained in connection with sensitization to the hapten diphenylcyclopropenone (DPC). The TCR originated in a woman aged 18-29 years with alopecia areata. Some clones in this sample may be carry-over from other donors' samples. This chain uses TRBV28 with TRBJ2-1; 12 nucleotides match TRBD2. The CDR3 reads CASGSGTSGYNEQFF. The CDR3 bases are TGTGCCAGTGGATCCGGGACTAGCGGGTACAATGAGCAGTTCTTC. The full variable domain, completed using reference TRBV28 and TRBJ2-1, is DVKVTQSSRYLVKRTGEKVFLECVQDMDHENMFWYRQDPGLGLRLIYFSYDVKMKEKGDIPEGYSVSREKKERFSLILESASTNQTSMYLCASGSGTSGYNEQFFGPGTRLTVL.